The clone carrying this TCR beta chain was counted between two and nine times. The data are from a study of patients and donors after allogeneic stem cell transplantation. TCRdb redid the calling of the RT-PCR reads with MiXCR, one entry per CDR3 protein. The sample records about 960,000 distinct CDR3 sequences, 15% to 20% being singletons. V trimming: 3 bases; J trimming: 1 base; junction bases outside the gene matches: 7. Germline-derived CDR1 and CDR2 are LGHNA and YNFKEQ. The CDR3 is made up of 17 amino acids. The chain couples TRBV4-2 to TRBJ2-1, with 9 bases that match TRBD2. Sequenced input: blood, either unsorted or a sorted T cell fraction (not recorded which). The clonotype comes from a human donor who was either an allogeneic HSCT recipient or a stem cell or donor lymphocyte infusion donor (not recorded which). It is not recorded whose cells these are; they may come from a transplant donor. The CDR3 nucleotides are TGTGCCAGCAGCCACAGTATAGCGGGGGCGTCCTACAATGAGCAGTTCTTC. Translating it yields CASSHSIAGASYNEQFF.